This T cell receptor (beta chain) was observed in a study of T-cell memory formation after mild COVID-19. Overall study findings and caveats: Among CD4+ contracting clones, most were CM and EM, and CD8+ ones EMRA. A balance of CD4 and CD8 characterized clones contracting day 15 to 85, whereas later expanders leaned CD4+.

TCRdb re-called the 5' RACE reads with MiXCR, one entry per CDR3 protein. The data show 400,000 to 450,000 distinct CDR3 sequences, with 15% to 20% seen just once and 20% to 25% held by the top ten. This clonotype showed up just a few times. Its specificity is not known. The CDR3 runs to 15 residues. Between the trimmed V and J ends, which lost 4 bases and 8 bases, there was a span of 21 bases. Germline V gene data show CDR1 as SGHKS and CDR2 as YYEKEE (reference sequence). The rearrangement links TRBV5-5 to TRBJ1-2, with D perhaps matching TRBD1 (5 bases). Sequenced material: PBMCs or a T cell subset sorted from them (not recorded which). This TCR derives from a young man who had mild COVID-19 (a few samples of this study predate the infection). Cell type and time point are not known. This chain's CDR3 is CASSHDAAGRRGYTF. Written as DNA, the CDR3 is TGTGCCAGCAGCCACGACGCGGCGGGGCGGAGAGGCTACACCTTC. Full variable domain (remainder filled in from reference TRBV5-5 and TRBJ1-2): DAGVTQSPTHLIKTRGQQVTLRCSPISGHKSVSWYQQVLGQGPQFIFQYYEKEERGRGNFPDRFSARQFPNYSSELNVNALLLGDSALYLCASSHDAAGRRGYTFGSGTRLTVV.